Following are 25 T cell receptor beta chains from one sample sequenced in a study of cytomegalovirus exposure and HLA in healthy donors. Both 60 Vbeta primers and 13 Jbeta primers went into the PCR. Data came from immunoSEQ multiplex PCR; TCRdb stores just in-frame clones and leaves some out. The sample yields 100,000 or so clones, roughly three quarters seen once. The sample comprised PBMCs. These receptors were collected from a male donor in good health and CMV-seropositive.

The V call is TRBV13, the J call TRBJ2-3; 8 nucleotides line up with TRBD1. CDR1 PRHDT and CDR2 FYEKMQ come from the germline V gene (reference sequence). The length of the CDR3 is 16 residues. J lost 4 bases, V lost 5 bases, and 11 bases had no gene match. The CDR3 spells CASSPRDRKVSDTQYF. The CDR3 DNA sequence: TGTGCCAGCAGCCCCCGGGACAGGAAAGTTTCAGATACGCAGTATTTT.

In this sample, this clone turned up a few times. V usage is TRBV29-1 and J usage is TRBJ1-1, with TRBD1 matching 7 bases. Germline V gene lookup returns CDR1 SQVTM and CDR2 ANQGSEA. The CDR3 loop spans 13 amino acids. The junction had 6 bases not matched to a gene; V was cut back by 7 bases and J by 1 base. Here the CDR3 DNA reads TGCAGCGCTGGGACAGCGAGGAACACTGAAGCTTTCTTT. It yields the protein CSAGTARNTEAFF. Variable domain in full (rest from reference TRBV29-1 and TRBJ1-1): SAVISQKPSRDICQRGTSLTIQCQVDSQVTMMFWYRQQPGQSLTLIATANQGSEATYESGFVIDKFPISRPNLTFSTLTVSNMSPEDSSIYLCSAGTARNTEAFFGQGTRLTVV.

V and J are TRBV9 and TRBJ2-3; possible D gene TRBD1, 5 bases. There are 14 residues in the CDR3. Trimming shortened V by 0 bases and J by 0 bases, and 5 bases separated the two germline ends. Germline V gene lookup returns CDR1 SGDLS and CDR2 YYNGEE. The CDR3 region is CASSVEGSTDTQYF. The CDR3, as DNA: TGTGCCAGCAGCGTAGAGGGGAGCACAGATACGCAGTATTTT.

With regard to this clone: At one end, the junction sequence differs from germline, possibly due to a read error. This chain uses TRBV28 with TRBJ2-4; tentative D call: TRBD1 (5 bases). Germline V lookup: CDR1 MDHEN, CDR2 SYDVKM. This CDR3 comprises 15 residues. The CDR3 nucleotides read TGTGCCAGCAACTCACGGGCGCAGGGCAGAAACAGTCAGTACTTC. Its protein product is CASNSRAQGRNSQYF.

This sequence joins TRBV19 and TRBJ2-5, with TRBD1 matching 8 bases. V lost 5 bases to trimming and J lost 5 bases; unmatched junction nucleotides: 4. The CDR3 covers 13 residues. Germline CDR1 LNHDA, CDR2 SQIVND (reference sequence). The CDR3 DNA sequence: TGTGCCAGTAGTTCAGGGGGCATCGAGACCCAGTACTTC. Protein: CASSSGGIETQYF.

The J gene is TRBJ2-2, the V gene TRBV6-5; 9 bases match TRBD2. CDR3 length: 15 residues. Per germline, CDR1 MNHEY and CDR2 SVGAGI. V dropped 2 bases and J dropped 7; count of bases not matched to a gene: 5. The CDR3 coding sequence is TGTGCCAGCAGTTACAATAGCGGGAGCTACGGGGAGCTGTTTTTT. This translates into CASSYNSGSYGELFF.

The V gene is TRBV9, the J gene TRBJ2-1; 8 bases match TRBD1. Trimming cost V 4 bases and J 1 base; bases outside gene matches: 7. The CDR3 is 16 amino acids. The germline CDR1 and CDR2 sequences are SGDLS and YYNGEE. The CDR3 loop is CASSLTGGGSYNEQFF. DNA for the CDR3: TGTGCCAGCAGCCTCACAGGGGGAGGTTCCTACAATGAGCAGTTCTTC. Using reference TRBV9 and TRBJ2-1 for the parts outside the CDR3, the full variable domain is DSGVTQTPKHLITATGQRVTLRCSPRSGDLSVYWYQQSLDQGLQFLIQYYNGEERAKGNILERFSAQQFPDLHSELNLSSLELGDSALYFCASSLTGGGSYNEQFFGPGTRLTVL.

V is TRBV6-1 and J is TRBJ1-5; D might be TRBD1 (5 bases). V gave up 4 bases and J gave up 0 bases, with 10 bases separating them. Germline loops: CDR1 MNHNS, CDR2 SASEGT. The CDR3 loop spans 15 amino acids. CDR3 in DNA: TGTGCCAGCAGTGCGCAACAGGATAGCAATCAGCCCCAGCATTTT. This encodes CASSAQQDSNQPQHF.

This clone was seen a single time. The V call is TRBV27, the J call TRBJ2-7; a possible D gene is TRBD2 (6 bases). Germline V gene data show CDR1 as MNHEY and CDR2 as SMNVEV (reference sequence). Trimming removed 6 bases at V and 3 bases at J, with 15 bases between. The CDR3 consists of 14 residues. The CDR3 bases are TGTGCCAGCAGCCCGGGACTTTCCGTCTACGAGCAGTACTTC. Translated, it gives CASSPGLSVYEQYF.

This chain uses TRBV19 with TRBJ2-2; no clear D. Germline V gene data show CDR1 as LNHDA and CDR2 as SQIVND (reference sequence). CDR3 size: 14 residues. Between the trimmed V and J ends, which lost 4 bases and 1 base, there was a span of 7 bases. The CDR3 region is CASSTSRNTGELFF. CDR3 nucleotide sequence: TGTGCCAGTAGTACCTCCCGGAACACCGGGGAGCTGTTTTTT.

J is TRBJ1-6 and V is TRBV2; D perhaps matches TRBD1 (6 bases). Trimming took off 5 bases at V and 4 bases at J, with 15 bases between the two ends. Germline CDR1 is SNHLY and CDR2 is FYNNEI. This CDR3 is 16 amino acids long. The CDR3 sequence is CASSRRTVSYNSPLHF. As DNA, the CDR3 is TGTGCCAGCAGTCGGAGGACAGTCTCATATAATTCACCCCTCCACTTT.

Written as DNA, the CDR3 is TGTGCCAGCAGCTTAGAAGGTCGGAGGCCCACCGGGGAGCTGTTTTTT. Translating it yields CASSLEGRRPTGELFF. The chain has TRBV11-3 and TRBJ2-2; tentative D call: TRBD2 (5 bases). The CDR3 sequence is 16 residues long. Germline V CDR1 and CDR2: SGHNT, YENEEA. Trimming removed 0 bases at V and 4 bases at J, with 12 bases between.

The chain carries TRBV10-3 and TRBJ2-2; no definite D call. This CDR3 has 11 residues. The ends were cut back, 4 bases at V and 6 bases at J, with 3 bases in the middle. Germline loops: CDR1 ENHRY, CDR2 SYGVKD. CDR3 sequence reads: CAISAAGELFF. CDR3 in DNA: TGTGCCATCAGTGCGGCCGGGGAGCTGTTTTTT.

The V and J genes are TRBV7-9 and TRBJ2-1; tentatively, D is TRBD2 (5 bases). Germline assignment: CDR1 SEHNR and CDR2 FQNEAQ (reference sequence). The length of the CDR3 is 14 residues. V gave up 3 bases and J gave up 9 bases, with 15 bases separating them. CDR3 in DNA: TGTGCCAGCAGCTTTGGTCTGAGGGAAGGTGAGCAGTTCTTC. This gives the protein CASSFGLREGEQFF.

This chain connects TRBV7-9 to TRBJ1-1, with 11 bases matching TRBD1. The V gene end was trimmed by 2 bases and the J gene end by 1 base; junction bases not matched to a gene: 9. This CDR3 spans 18 amino acids. Germline CDR1 reads SEHNR; CDR2 reads FQNEAQ (reference sequence). CDR3 sequence: CASSLRTGGYVRNTEAFF. The CDR3 DNA is TGTGCCAGCAGCTTAAGGACAGGGGGCTATGTCAGGAACACTGAAGCTTTCTTT. Full variable domain (rest looked up from reference TRBV7-9 and TRBJ1-1): DTGVSQNPRHKITKRGQNVTFRCDPISEHNRLYWYRQTLGQGPEFLTYFQNEAQLEKSRLLSDRFSAERPKGSFSTLEIQRTEQGDSAMYLCASSLRTGGYVRNTEAFFGQGTRLTVV.

The chain combines TRBV19 with TRBJ2-3; D perhaps matches TRBD1 (6 bases). Deletions cut 6 bases from V and 4 bases from J, with 29 bases between. This CDR3 comprises 19 residues. The V gene's germline CDR1 is LNHDA and CDR2 SQIVND (reference sequence). CDR3 loop: CASSPDPSTTGFWPDTQYF. The CDR3 DNA reads TGTGCCAGTAGCCCTGACCCCTCTACCACAGGGTTTTGGCCAGATACGCAGTATTTT.

The genes are TRBV20-1 and TRBJ2-1; D is unclear. The length of the CDR3 is 11 residues. The germline CDR1 and CDR2 sequences are DFQATT and SNEGSKA (reference sequence). V was trimmed by 5 bases and J by 3 bases, leaving 5 bases between them. CDR3 in DNA: TGCAGTGCTTTAGACTACAATGAGCAGTTCTTC. Translating gives CSALDYNEQFF.

On this clone: Distinct nucleotide sequences in the sample also encode this CDR3. The rearrangement links TRBV2 to TRBJ2-7, with D perhaps TRBD2 (7 bases). Germline V gives CDR1 SNHLY, CDR2 FYNNEI. V lost 8 bases and J lost 2, with 10 bases in between. This CDR3 is 12 amino acids long. The CDR3 DNA is TGTGCCAGCGGGAGGGACACCTACGAGCAGTACTTC. This encodes CASGRDTYEQYF.

The chain carries TRBV27 and TRBJ2-3, with TRBD2 matching 14 bases. CDR3 size: 15 residues. J gave up 6 bases and V 5 bases, and 4 bases lay outside the gene matches. CDR1 is MNHEY and CDR2 is SMNVEV in the germline V gene (reference sequence). CDR3 residues: CASSPGTSGSDTQYF. As DNA, the CDR3 is TGTGCCAGCAGTCCCGGGACTAGCGGGAGTGATACGCAGTATTTT.

The chain employs TRBV27 and TRBJ2-1, with 12 bases identical to TRBD2. The CDR3 extends over 16 amino acids. The J segment lost 8 bases and the V segment lost 4 bases, leaving 9 bases of the junction unmatched. Germline lookup yields CDR1 MNHEY and CDR2 SMNVEV (reference sequence). The CDR3 sequence: CASSSETSGSLYEQFF. The CDR3 nucleotides read TGTGCCAGCAGTTCTGAGACTAGCGGGAGTTTATATGAGCAGTTCTTC.

The V and J genes are TRBV7-3 and TRBJ2-7; 7 nucleotides align to TRBD1. V shed 5 bases and J 3 bases; nucleotides not matched to a gene: 13. The V gene's germline CDR1 is SGHTA and CDR2 FQGTGA. This CDR3 contains 16 residues. CDR3 coding DNA: TGTGCCAGCAGCCCGACGGGGACAGAGACGGACTACGAGCAGTACTTC. Translation: CASSPTGTETDYEQYF.

The V and J genes are TRBV5-6 and TRBJ1-4, with 11 bases lining up with TRBD1. Germline loops: CDR1 SGHDT, CDR2 YYEEEE. This CDR3 is built from 15 residues. V lost 4 bases to trimming and J lost 6 bases; unmatched junction nucleotides: 5. CDR3 nucleotide sequence: TGTGCCAGCAGCCCGGTGGGACAGGGGGATGAAAAACTGTTTTTT. Its translation is CASSPVGQGDEKLFF.

This chain joins TRBV28 and TRBJ2-5, with TRBD2 matching over 8 bases. The J call may be faulty, since TRBJ2-7 better matches the DNA end. The germline CDR1 and CDR2 sequences are MDHEN and SYDVKM. The CDR3 sequence is 16 residues long. CDR3 bases: TGTGCCAGCAGTTCTCCGGGAGGGCCCACCTTCGACGAGCAGTACTTC. This sequence encodes CASSSPGGPTFDEQYF.

V usage is TRBV5-1 and J usage is TRBJ1-1; 8 nucleotides align to TRBD1. J lost 5 bases, V lost 4 bases, and 7 bases had no gene match. Germline V gene lookup returns CDR1 SGHRS and CDR2 YFSETQ. The CDR3 totals 14 residues. CDR3 protein: CASSHQGARTEAFF. CDR3 sequence (DNA): TGCGCCAGCAGCCACCAGGGGGCACGGACTGAAGCTTTCTTT.

The chain links TRBV5-4 to TRBJ2-3, with 7 bases aligning to TRBD2. Germline loops: CDR1 SGHNT, CDR2 YYREEE (reference sequence). V trimming: 10 bases; J trimming: 2 bases; junction bases outside the gene matches: 13. This CDR3 comprises 15 residues. CDR3 bases: TGTGCCGTCCCAACTAGCGACCTAATCACAGATACGCAGTATTTT. Residues: CAVPTSDLITDTQYF.